This T cell receptor (beta chain) was identified during a study of T cell repertoires in cytomegalovirus infection. Overall study results and limits: Dominating the ex vivo response were TCR beta clonotypes that were CMV-specific and HLA-C-restricted.

The CDR3 is made up of 20 amino acids. V was pared by 2 bases and J by 2 bases, with 14 bases of the junction left unmatched. From germline, CDR1 is MDHEN and CDR2 SYDVKM. This clonotype was recorded a few times. Its cognate antigen is unknown. MiXCR was run by TCRdb on the reads, yielding one entry per CDR3 protein. The data show 200,000 to 300,000 distinct CDR3 sequences, with roughly 9.1% seen just once and around 16% held by the top ten. The specimen was PBMCs. The rearrangement links TRBV28 to TRBJ2-4; 11 bases map to TRBD1. The origin of this receptor is a human donor in good health (CMV status not recorded). Some clones in this sample may be carry-over from other donors' samples. The CDR3: CASSLPGQGGFRLTKNIQYF. CDR3 in DNA: TGTGCCAGCAGTTTACCGGGACAGGGGGGCTTCAGACTAACCAAAAACATTCAGTACTTC.